Sequencing of this T cell receptor (beta chain) was carried out in a study of response to subunit inactivated influenza vaccine. Notes on the study in general: The authors suggested that every seasonal influenza vaccination recruits few new T cells.

TCRdb re-called the RT-PCR reads through MiXCR, storing one row per CDR3 protein. The table lists under 200,000 distinct CDR3 sequences, about an eighth of them singletons. This clonotype was observed many times. What it binds is not known. The data also belong to a second study, concerning T cells expressing NK-cell markers. Per that paper: Researchers built TCR beta cDNA using 5'RACE template switching with UMIs. Among four donors, these clonotypes also ranked first in the CD3+CD56-NKG2C+ fraction.

The material sequenced was CD8+ T cells sorted from PBMCs, taken 11 to 12 days after vaccination. This sequence originates from a man over 45 who received an inactivated influenza vaccine.

The CDR3 spells CASSLLSGNPYEQYF. CDR3 coding DNA: TGTGCCAGCAGTTTATTAAGTGGGAATCCCTACGAGCAGTACTTC. V usage is TRBV27 and J usage is TRBJ2-7; D is unresolved. This CDR3 spans 15 amino acids. Trimming took off 1 base at V and 2 bases at J, with 12 bases between the two ends. Germline lookup yields CDR1 MNHEY and CDR2 SMNVEV (reference sequence).